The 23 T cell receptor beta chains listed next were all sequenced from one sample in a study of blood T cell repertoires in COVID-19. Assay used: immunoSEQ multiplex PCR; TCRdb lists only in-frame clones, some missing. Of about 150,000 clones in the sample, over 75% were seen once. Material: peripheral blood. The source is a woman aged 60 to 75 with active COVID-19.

The CDR3 DNA reads TGTGCCAGCAGTCCCCAACTAATCACCTACAATGAGCAGTTCTTC. It specifies CASSPQLITYNEQFF. V gene TRBV28 combines with J gene TRBJ2-1; D remains unclear. Germline-derived CDR1 and CDR2 are MDHEN and SYDVKM. Trimming left V 5 bases short and J 2 bases short, with 13 bases between. CDR3 length: 15 amino acids.

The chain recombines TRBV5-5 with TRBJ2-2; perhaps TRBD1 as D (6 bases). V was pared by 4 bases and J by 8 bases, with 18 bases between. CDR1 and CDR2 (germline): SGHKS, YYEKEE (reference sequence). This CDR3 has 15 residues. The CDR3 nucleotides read TGTGCCAGCAGCAAAGGACAGTCCCATCGGGGGGAGCTGTTTTTT. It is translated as CASSKGQSHRGELFF.

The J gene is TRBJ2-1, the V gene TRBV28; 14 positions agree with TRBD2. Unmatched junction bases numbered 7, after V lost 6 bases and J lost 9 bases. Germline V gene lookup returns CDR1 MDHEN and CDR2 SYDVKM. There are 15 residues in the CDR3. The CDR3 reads CASSRGLAGVGEQFF. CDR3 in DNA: TGTGCCAGCAGCCGGGGACTAGCGGGAGTCGGTGAGCAGTTCTTC.

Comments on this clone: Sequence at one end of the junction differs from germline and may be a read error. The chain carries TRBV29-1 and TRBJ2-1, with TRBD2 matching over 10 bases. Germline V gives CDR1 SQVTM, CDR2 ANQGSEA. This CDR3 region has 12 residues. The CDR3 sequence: CSVERTSGIAVF. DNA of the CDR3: TGCAGCGTTGAACGTACTAGCGGGATCGCGGTCTTC.

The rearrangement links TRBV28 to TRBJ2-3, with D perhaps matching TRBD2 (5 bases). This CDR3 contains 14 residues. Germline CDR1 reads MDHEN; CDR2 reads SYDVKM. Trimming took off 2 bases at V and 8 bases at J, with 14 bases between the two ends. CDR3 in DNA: TGTGCCAGCAGTTTACCCGGGCTCCGGGGTACGCAGTATTTT. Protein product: CASSLPGLRGTQYF.

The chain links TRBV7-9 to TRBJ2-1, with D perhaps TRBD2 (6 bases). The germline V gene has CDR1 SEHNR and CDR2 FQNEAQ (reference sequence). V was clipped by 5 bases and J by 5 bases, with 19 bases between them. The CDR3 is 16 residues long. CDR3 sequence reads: CASSVPWIAADNEQFF. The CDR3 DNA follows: TGTGCCAGCAGCGTCCCCTGGATAGCGGCCGACAATGAGCAGTTCTTC.

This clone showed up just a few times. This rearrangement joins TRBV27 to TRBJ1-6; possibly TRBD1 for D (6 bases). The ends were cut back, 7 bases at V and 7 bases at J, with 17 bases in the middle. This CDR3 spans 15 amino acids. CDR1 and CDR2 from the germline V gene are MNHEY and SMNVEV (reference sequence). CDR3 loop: CASKGTPTINSPLHF. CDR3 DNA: TGTGCCAGCAAGGGGACACCGACGATCAATTCACCCCTCCACTTT.

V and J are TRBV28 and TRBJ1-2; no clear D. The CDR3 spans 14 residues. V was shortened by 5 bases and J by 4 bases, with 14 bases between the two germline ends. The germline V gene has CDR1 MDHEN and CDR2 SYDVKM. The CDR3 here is CASSPGPAGYGYTF. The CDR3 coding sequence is TGTGCCAGCAGTCCAGGACCCGCGGGCTATGGCTACACCTTC.

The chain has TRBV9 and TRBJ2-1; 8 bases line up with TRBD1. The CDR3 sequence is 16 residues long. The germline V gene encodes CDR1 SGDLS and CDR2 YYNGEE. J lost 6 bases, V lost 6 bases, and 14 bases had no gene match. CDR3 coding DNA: TGTGCCAGCACCTACCCAGGACAGGGCGGAGTCAATGAGCAGTTCTTC. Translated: CASTYPGQGGVNEQFF.

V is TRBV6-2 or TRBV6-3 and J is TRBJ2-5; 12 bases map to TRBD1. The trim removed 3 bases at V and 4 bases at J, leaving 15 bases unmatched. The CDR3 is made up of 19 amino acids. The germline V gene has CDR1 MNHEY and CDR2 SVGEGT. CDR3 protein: CASSYPRDRGHRSAETQYF. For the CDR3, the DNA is TGTGCCAGCAGTTATCCCCGGGACAGGGGGCATCGGTCCGCAGAGACCCAGTACTTC.

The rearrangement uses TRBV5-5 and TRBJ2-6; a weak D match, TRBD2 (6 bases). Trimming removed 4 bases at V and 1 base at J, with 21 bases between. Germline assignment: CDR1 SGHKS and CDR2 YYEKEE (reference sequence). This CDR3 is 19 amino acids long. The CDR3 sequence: CASSHPTPARGSGANVLTF. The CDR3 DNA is TGTGCCAGCAGCCACCCCACGCCCGCTCGGGGGTCTGGGGCCAACGTCCTGACTTTC. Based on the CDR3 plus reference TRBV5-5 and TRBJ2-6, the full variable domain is DAGVTQSPTHLIKTRGQQVTLRCSPISGHKSVSWYQQVLGQGPQFIFQYYEKEERGRGNFPDRFSARQFPNYSSELNVNALLLGDSALYLCASSHPTPARGSGANVLTFGAGSRLTVL.

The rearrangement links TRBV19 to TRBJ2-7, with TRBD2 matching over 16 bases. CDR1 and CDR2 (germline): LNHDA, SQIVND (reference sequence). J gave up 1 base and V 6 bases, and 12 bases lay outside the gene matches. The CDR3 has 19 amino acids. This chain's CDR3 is CASSRKFWGLAGGSYEQYF. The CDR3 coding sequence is TGTGCCAGTAGCCGAAAGTTTTGGGGACTAGCGGGAGGGTCCTACGAGCAGTACTTC.

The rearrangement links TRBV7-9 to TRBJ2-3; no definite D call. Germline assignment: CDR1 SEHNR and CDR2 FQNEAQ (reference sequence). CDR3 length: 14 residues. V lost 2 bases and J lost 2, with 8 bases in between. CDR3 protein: CASSLWSNTDTQYF. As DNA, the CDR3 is TGTGCCAGCAGCTTATGGTCTAACACAGATACGCAGTATTTT.

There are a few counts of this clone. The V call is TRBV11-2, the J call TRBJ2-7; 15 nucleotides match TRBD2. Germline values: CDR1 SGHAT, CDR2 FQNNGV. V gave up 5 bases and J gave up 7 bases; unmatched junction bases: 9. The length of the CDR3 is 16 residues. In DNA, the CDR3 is TGTGCCAGCAGCCCCGGACTAGCGGGAGGGCAGCGGGAGCAGTACTTC. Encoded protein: CASSPGLAGGQREQYF. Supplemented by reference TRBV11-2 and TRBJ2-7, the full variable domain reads EAGVAQSPRYKIIEKRQSVAFWCNPISGHATLYWYQQILGQGPKLLIQFQNNGVVDDSQLPKDRFSAERLKGVDSTLKIQPAKLEDSAVYLCASSPGLAGGQREQYFGPGTRLTVT.

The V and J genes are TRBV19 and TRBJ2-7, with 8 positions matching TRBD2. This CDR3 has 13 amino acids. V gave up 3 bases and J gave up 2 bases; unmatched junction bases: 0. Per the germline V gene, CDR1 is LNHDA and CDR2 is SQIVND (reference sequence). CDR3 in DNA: TGTGCCAGTAGTATGGGACTAGCCTACGAGCAGTACTTC. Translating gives CASSMGLAYEQYF. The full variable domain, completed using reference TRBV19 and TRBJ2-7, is DGGITQSPKYLFRKEGQNVTLSCEQNLNHDAMYWYRQDPGQGLRLIYYSQIVNDFQKGDIAEGYSVSREKKESFPLTVTSAQKNPTAFYLCASSMGLAYEQYFGPGTRLTVT.

The CDR3 sequence is CASRLDSFNTEAFF. In DNA form, the CDR3 reads TGCGCCAGCAGACTGGACTCCTTTAACACTGAAGCTTTCTTT. The chain employs TRBV5-1 and TRBJ1-1, with unresolved D. This CDR3 is 14 amino acids long. V was clipped by 5 bases and J by 2 bases, with 13 bases between them. Germline loops: CDR1 SGHRS, CDR2 YFSETQ.

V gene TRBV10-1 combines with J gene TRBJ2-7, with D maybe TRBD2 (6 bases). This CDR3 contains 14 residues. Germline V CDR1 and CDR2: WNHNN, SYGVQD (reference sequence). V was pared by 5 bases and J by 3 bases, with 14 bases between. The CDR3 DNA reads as TGCGCCAGCAGTTCCGGGACGGAGGGCTACGAGCAGTACTTC. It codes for CASSSGTEGYEQYF.

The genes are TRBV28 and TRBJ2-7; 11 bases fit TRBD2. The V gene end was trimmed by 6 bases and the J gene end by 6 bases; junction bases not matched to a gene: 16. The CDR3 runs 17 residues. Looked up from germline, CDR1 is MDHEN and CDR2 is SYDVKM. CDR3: CASSILAGGFPTSEQYF. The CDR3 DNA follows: TGTGCCAGCAGCATCCTAGCGGGAGGTTTCCCGACTTCCGAGCAGTACTTC.

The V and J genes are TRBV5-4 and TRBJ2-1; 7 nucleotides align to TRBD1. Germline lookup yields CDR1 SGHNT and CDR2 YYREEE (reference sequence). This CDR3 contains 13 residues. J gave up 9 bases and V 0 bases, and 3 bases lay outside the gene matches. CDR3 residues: CASSLGDRVEQFF. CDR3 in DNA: TGTGCCAGCAGCTTGGGAGACAGGGTTGAGCAGTTCTTC.

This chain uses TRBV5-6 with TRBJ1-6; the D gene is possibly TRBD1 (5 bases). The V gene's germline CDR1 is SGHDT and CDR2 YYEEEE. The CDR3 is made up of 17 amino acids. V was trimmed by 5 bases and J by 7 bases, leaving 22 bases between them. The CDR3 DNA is TGTGCCAGCAGAAGTATCAAGGGGCTAGCGGGGAATTCACCCCTCCACTTT. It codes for CASRSIKGLAGNSPLHF. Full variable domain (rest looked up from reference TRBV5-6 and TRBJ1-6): DAGVTQSPTHLIKTRGQQVTLRCSPKSGHDTVSWYQQALGQGPQFIFQYYEEEERQRGNFPDRFSGHQFPNYSSELNVNALLLGDSALYLCASRSIKGLAGNSPLHFGNGTRLTVT.

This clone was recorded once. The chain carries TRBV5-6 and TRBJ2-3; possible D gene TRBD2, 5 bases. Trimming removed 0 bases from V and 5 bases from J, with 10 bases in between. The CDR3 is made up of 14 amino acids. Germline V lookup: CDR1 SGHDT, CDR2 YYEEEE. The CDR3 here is CASSLERRGDTQYF. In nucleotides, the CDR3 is TGTGCCAGCAGCTTGGAACGACGGGGAGATACGCAGTATTTT.

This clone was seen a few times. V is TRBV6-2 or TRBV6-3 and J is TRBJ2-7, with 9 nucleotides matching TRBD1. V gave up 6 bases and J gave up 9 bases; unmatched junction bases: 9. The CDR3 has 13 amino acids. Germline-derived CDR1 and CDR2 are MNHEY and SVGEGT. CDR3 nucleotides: TGTGCCAGCAGCTTAAGGACAGGGGACGGGCAGTACTTC. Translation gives CASSLRTGDGQYF.

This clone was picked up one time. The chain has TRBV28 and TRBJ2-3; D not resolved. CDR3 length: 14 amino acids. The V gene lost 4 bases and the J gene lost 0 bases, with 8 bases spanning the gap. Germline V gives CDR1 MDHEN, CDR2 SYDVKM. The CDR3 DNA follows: TGTGCCAGCAGTTACCAGTCAAGCACAGATACGCAGTATTTT. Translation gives CASSYQSSTDTQYF.